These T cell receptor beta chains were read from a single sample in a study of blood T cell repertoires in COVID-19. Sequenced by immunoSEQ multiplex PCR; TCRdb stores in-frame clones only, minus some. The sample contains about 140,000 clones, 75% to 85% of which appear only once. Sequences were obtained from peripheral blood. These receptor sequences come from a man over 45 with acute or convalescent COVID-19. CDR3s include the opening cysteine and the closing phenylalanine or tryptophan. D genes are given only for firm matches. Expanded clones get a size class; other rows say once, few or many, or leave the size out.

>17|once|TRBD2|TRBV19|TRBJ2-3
CASSIGTSGRFADTQYF
TGTGCCAGTAGTATAGGGACTAGCGGGAGATTCGCAGATACGCAGTATTTT
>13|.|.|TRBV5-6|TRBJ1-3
CASSLDRGNTIYF
TGTGCCAGCAGCTTGGATCGGGGAAACACCATATATTTT
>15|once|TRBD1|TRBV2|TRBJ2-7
CASSEAGRGLYEQYF
TGTGCCAGCAGTGAAGCGGGAAGGGGGCTTTACGAGCAGTACTTC
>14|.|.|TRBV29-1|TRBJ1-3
CSVRQGLTGNTIYF
TGCAGCGTTCGGCAGGGGCTTACTGGAAACACCATATATTTT
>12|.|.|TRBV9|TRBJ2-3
CASSVDGVTQYF
TGTGCCAGCAGCGTAGACGGAGTTACGCAGTATTTT
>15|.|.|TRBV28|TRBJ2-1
CASSLKGLRSNEQFF
TGTGCCAGCAGTTTAAAGGGACTCCGATCCAATGAGCAGTTCTTC
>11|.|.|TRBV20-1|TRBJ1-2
CSASLGGSYTF
TGCAGTGCTAGCCTGGGGGGAAGCTACACCTTC
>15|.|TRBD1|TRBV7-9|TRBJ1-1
CASSPRQGQNTEAFF
TGTGCCAGCAGCCCCCGACAGGGGCAGAACACTGAAGCTTTCTTT
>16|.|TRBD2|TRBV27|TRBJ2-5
CASSPPGLAGRGTQYF
TGTGCCAGCAGTCCCCCGGGACTAGCGGGGAGGGGGACCCAGTACTTC
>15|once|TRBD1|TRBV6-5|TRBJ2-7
CASSYSGTGPYEQYF
TGTGCCAGCAGTTACTCGGGGACAGGACCCTACGAGCAGTACTTC
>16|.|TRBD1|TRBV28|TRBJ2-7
CASRPADRGSSYEQYF
TGTGCCAGCAGACCCGCCGACAGGGGGAGCTCCTACGAGCAGTACTTC
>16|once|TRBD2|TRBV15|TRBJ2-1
CATSRDLSGRANEQFF
TGTGCCACCAGCAGAGATTTAAGCGGGAGGGCCAATGAGCAGTTCTTC
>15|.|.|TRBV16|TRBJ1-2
CASSQSSQGRSGYTF
TGTGCCAGCAGCCAATCTTCTCAGGGGCGATCTGGCTACACCTTC
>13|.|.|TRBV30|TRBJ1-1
CAWSGGYGNQAFF
TGTGCCTGGAGTGGAGGGTATGGAAATCAAGCTTTCTTT
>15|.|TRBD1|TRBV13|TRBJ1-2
CASSLEAGGSYGYTF
TGTGCCAGCAGCTTAGAAGCAGGGGGCAGCTATGGCTACACCTTC
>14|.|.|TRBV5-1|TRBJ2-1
CASSLGLTYNEQFF
TGCGCCAGCAGCTTGGGTCTAACTTACAATGAGCAGTTCTTC
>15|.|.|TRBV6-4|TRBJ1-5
CASSDKERGNQPQHF
TGTGCCAGCAGTGACAAGGAGCGGGGCAATCAGCCCCAGCATTTT
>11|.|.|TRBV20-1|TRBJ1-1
CSARVDGEAFF
TGCAGTGCTAGAGTTGACGGGGAAGCTTTCTTT
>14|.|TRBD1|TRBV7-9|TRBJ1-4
CASRSGTGGQPYFF
TGTGCCAGCAGATCCGGGACAGGGGGTCAGCCCTACTTCTTT
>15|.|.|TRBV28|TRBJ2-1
CASALTTVSNNEQFF
TGTGCCAGCGCCCTCACGACAGTTTCTAACAATGAGCAGTTCTTC
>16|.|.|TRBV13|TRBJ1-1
CASSLGLRSMNTEAFF
TGTGCCAGCAGCTTAGGCCTAAGAAGTATGAACACTGAAGCTTTCTTT
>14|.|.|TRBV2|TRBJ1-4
CASIPTTGTEKLFF
TGTGCCAGCATCCCAACCACGGGAACTGAAAAACTGTTTTTT
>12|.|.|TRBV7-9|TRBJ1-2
CASSLSSSGYTF
TGTGCCAGCAGCTTATCTAGTTCAGGCTACACCTTC
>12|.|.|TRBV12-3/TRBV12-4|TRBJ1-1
CASRHSNTEAFF
TGTGCCAGCAGGCACAGTAACACTGAAGCTTTCTTT
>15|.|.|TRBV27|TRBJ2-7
CASSSWTDTTYEQYF
TGTGCCAGCAGTTCTTGGACAGACACAACCTACGAGCAGTACTTC
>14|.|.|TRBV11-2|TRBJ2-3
CASSPVRVTDTQYF
TGTGCCAGCAGCCCCGTGAGGGTCACAGATACGCAGTATTTT
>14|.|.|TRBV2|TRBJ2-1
CASSEAGGSNEQFF
TGTGCCAGCAGTGAAGCGGGAGGTTCCAATGAGCAGTTCTTC
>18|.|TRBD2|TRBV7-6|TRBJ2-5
CASSPRTSGRSRWETQYF
TGTGCCAGCAGCCCCCGAACTAGCGGGAGGTCCCGGTGGGAGACCCAGTACTTC
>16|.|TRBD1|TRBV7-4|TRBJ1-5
CASSLGTGGISQPQHF
TGTGCCAGCAGCTTAGGAACAGGGGGAATCAGTCAGCCCCAGCATTTT
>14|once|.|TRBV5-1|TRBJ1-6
CASSLGDTNSPLHF
TGCGCCAGCAGCTTGGGGGACACCAATTCACCCCTCCACTTT